Listed below are T cell receptor beta chains from one sample, sequenced in a study of T cells in Graves' hyperthyroidism and ophthalmopathy. TCRdb processed the multiplex PCR reads anew with MiXCR; each CDR3 protein has one entry. The sample records around 720,000 distinct CDR3 sequences, over 35% being singletons. Sequencing was done on a sample of blood. The receptors were sampled from a woman between 40 and 55 years old with Graves' hyperthyroidism. CDR3s include the opening cysteine and the closing phenylalanine or tryptophan. D genes are given only for firm matches. Only some rows state a clone size, as once, few, many or a class for expanded clones.

abundance: NA
v_gene: TRBV7-6
j_gene: TRBJ1-1
d_gene: NA
CDR3nt: TGTGCCAGCAGCTTAGGGGGGATGATTGAAGCTTTCTTT
CDR3aa: CASSLGGMIEAFF

abundance: NA
v_gene: TRBV2
j_gene: TRBJ1-2
d_gene: TRBD1
CDR3nt: TGTGCCAGCAGACCGACAGGGACAGTCAATGGCTACACCTTC
CDR3aa: CASRPTGTVNGYTF

abundance: NA
v_gene: TRBV6-1
j_gene: TRBJ1-5
d_gene: TRBD1
CDR3nt: TGTGCCAGCAGGACCGGGACAGGGGCAGGCAATCAGCCCCAGCATTTT
CDR3aa: CASRTGTGAGNQPQHF

abundance: once
v_gene: TRBV10-2
j_gene: TRBJ1-2
d_gene: NA
CDR3nt: TGCGCCAGCAGTGAGTCAACAGGCACAAACTATGGCTACACCTTC
CDR3aa: CASSESTGTNYGYTF

abundance: many
v_gene: TRBV5-1
j_gene: TRBJ1-6
d_gene: TRBD1
CDR3nt: TGCGCCAGCAGCTTGGAGGACAGGCTTTATTCACCCCTCCACTTT
CDR3aa: CASSLEDRLYSPLHF

abundance: NA
v_gene: TRBV19
j_gene: TRBJ1-2
d_gene: TRBD1
CDR3nt: TGTGCCAGTAGTATCCCGGGACAGGGCGAAAGCTATGGCTACACCTTC
CDR3aa: CASSIPGQGESYGYTF

abundance: NA
v_gene: TRBV6-6
j_gene: TRBJ1-2
d_gene: NA
CDR3nt: TGTGCCAGCACCACGTCCCTGGACAGTTACTATGGCTACACCTTC
CDR3aa: CASTTSLDSYYGYTF

abundance: few
v_gene: TRBV19
j_gene: TRBJ1-5
d_gene: NA
CDR3nt: TGTGCCAGTAGTCTCCCCTCACAGGGAAATCAGCCCCAGCATTTT
CDR3aa: CASSLPSQGNQPQHF

abundance: NA
v_gene: TRBV11-1
j_gene: TRBJ1-2
d_gene: NA
CDR3nt: TGTGCCAGCAGCTCTGGGGGAATGGGCTACACCTTC
CDR3aa: CASSSGGMGYTF

abundance: NA
v_gene: TRBV5-8
j_gene: TRBJ1-1
d_gene: NA
CDR3nt: TGTGCCAGCAGTTACGTACCGGAGAACACTGAAGCTTTCTTT
CDR3aa: CASSYVPENTEAFF

abundance: NA
v_gene: TRBV10-3
j_gene: TRBJ1-6
d_gene: NA
CDR3nt: TGTGCCAGCAGTTACTCGTCAGATAATTCACCCCTCCACTTT
CDR3aa: CASSYSSDNSPLHF

abundance: once
v_gene: TRBV10-3
j_gene: TRBJ1-1
d_gene: NA
CDR3nt: TGTGCCATCAGTGCGGGGAGGGAAGCTTTCTTT
CDR3aa: CAISAGREAFF

abundance: NA
v_gene: TRBV14
j_gene: TRBJ2-7
d_gene: TRBD1
CDR3nt: TGTGCCAGCAGCCGGACCCCCGGGACAGGGGGGTACGAGCAGTACTTC
CDR3aa: CASSRTPGTGGYEQYF

abundance: many
v_gene: TRBV5-1
j_gene: TRBJ2-7
d_gene: NA
CDR3nt: TGCGCCAGCAGCGTGACTGGAGCGGCCTCCTACGAGCAGTACTTC
CDR3aa: CASSVTGAASYEQYF

abundance: once
v_gene: TRBV20-1
j_gene: TRBJ2-3
d_gene: TRBD1
CDR3nt: TGCAGTGCTAGGGGACAGGGGGGAGGTACGCAGTATTTT
CDR3aa: CSARGQGGGTQYF

abundance: few
v_gene: TRBV5-8
j_gene: TRBJ1-1
d_gene: NA
CDR3nt: TGTGCCAGCAGCTTTTGGGATCGGAACACTGAAGCTTTCTTT
CDR3aa: CASSFWDRNTEAFF

abundance: few
v_gene: TRBV10-3
j_gene: TRBJ2-3
d_gene: TRBD2
CDR3nt: TGTGCCATCAGTCAGACTAGCGGGATGCTCACAGATACGCAGTATTTT
CDR3aa: CAISQTSGMLTDTQYF

abundance: many
v_gene: TRBV12-3/TRBV12-4
j_gene: TRBJ1-1
d_gene: NA
CDR3nt: TGTGCCAGCAGCCCTAACGCTAGGGAAGCTTTCTTT
CDR3aa: CASSPNAREAFF

abundance: NA
v_gene: TRBV12-3/TRBV12-4
j_gene: TRBJ1-1
d_gene: TRBD1
CDR3nt: TGTGCCGCACAGACAGGGGTTGATGAAGCTTTCTTT
CDR3aa: CAAQTGVDEAFF

abundance: NA
v_gene: TRBV7-8
j_gene: TRBJ2-7
d_gene: NA
CDR3nt: TGTGCCAGCAGCCAAGATACGGGGTTACTCTCCTACGAGCAGTACTTC
CDR3aa: CASSQDTGLLSYEQYF

abundance: NA
v_gene: TRBV13
j_gene: TRBJ1-5
d_gene: NA
CDR3nt: TGTGCCAGCAGTGACCCCCTAGGACGGGGCAATCAGCCCCAGCATTTT
CDR3aa: CASSDPLGRGNQPQHF

abundance: many
v_gene: TRBV6-5
j_gene: TRBJ1-2
d_gene: NA
CDR3nt: TGTGCCAGCAGTTACTCTTGGACAGAAGGCTATGGCTACACCTTC
CDR3aa: CASSYSWTEGYGYTF

abundance: many
v_gene: TRBV2
j_gene: TRBJ1-1
d_gene: NA
CDR3nt: TGTGCCAGCAGTGATGAGGACGGCCGGACTGAAGCTTTCTTT
CDR3aa: CASSDEDGRTEAFF

abundance: many
v_gene: TRBV19
j_gene: TRBJ1-1
d_gene: NA
CDR3nt: TGTGCCAGTAGTTTCACGAGTAGAACTGAAGCTTTCTTT
CDR3aa: CASSFTSRTEAFF

abundance: NA
v_gene: TRBV7-2
j_gene: TRBJ1-5
d_gene: NA
CDR3nt: TGTGCCAGCACTTCCTGGGGGCCCCAGCATTTT
CDR3aa: CASTSWGPQHF

abundance: NA
v_gene: TRBV29-1
j_gene: TRBJ2-5
d_gene: NA
CDR3nt: TGCAGCGTTGACGACGGGCCTGGGGAGACCCAGTACTTC
CDR3aa: CSVDDGPGETQYF

abundance: NA
v_gene: TRBV5-6
j_gene: TRBJ2-5
d_gene: NA
CDR3nt: TGTGCCAGCAGCTTGCTAGGGCCGGAGACCCAGTACTTC
CDR3aa: CASSLLGPETQYF

abundance: NA
v_gene: TRBV30
j_gene: TRBJ2-7
d_gene: TRBD1
CDR3nt: TGTGCCACTCTAAGAGGGGGCATCAACGAGCAGTACTTC
CDR3aa: CATLRGGINEQYF

abundance: NA
v_gene: TRBV7-2
j_gene: TRBJ1-4
d_gene: NA
CDR3nt: TGTGCCAGCAGCTTAGGGCAATCAACAGGAGGTGAAAAACTGTTTTTT
CDR3aa: CASSLGQSTGGEKLFF

abundance: many
v_gene: TRBV19
j_gene: TRBJ1-5
d_gene: TRBD1
CDR3nt: TGTGCCAGTAGTCTTCAGGGGGTCAGCAATCAGCCCCAGCATTTT
CDR3aa: CASSLQGVSNQPQHF

abundance: many
v_gene: TRBV14
j_gene: TRBJ2-5
d_gene: NA
CDR3nt: TGTGCCAGCAGCCATGGGCTGGGAGAGACCCAGTACTTC
CDR3aa: CASSHGLGETQYF

abundance: few
v_gene: TRBV24-1
j_gene: TRBJ2-3
d_gene: TRBD2
CDR3nt: TGTGCCACCAGTGATATAGCGGGAGAGGATACGCAGTATTTT
CDR3aa: CATSDIAGEDTQYF

abundance: NA
v_gene: TRBV7-9
j_gene: TRBJ2-7
d_gene: TRBD1
CDR3nt: TGTGCCAGCAGCACTTCGGATCTGGACAGGTCAACGACCTACGAGCAGTACTTC
CDR3aa: CASSTSDLDRSTTYEQYF

abundance: NA
v_gene: TRBV20-1
j_gene: TRBJ2-5
d_gene: NA
CDR3nt: TGCAGTGCTAAGTTTGAGGGGAAAGAGACCCAGTACTTC
CDR3aa: CSAKFEGKETQYF

abundance: many
v_gene: TRBV15
j_gene: TRBJ1-2
d_gene: NA
CDR3nt: TGTGCCACCAGCAGGGCTCAGGTCGGAAACTATGGCTACACCTTC
CDR3aa: CATSRAQVGNYGYTF

abundance: NA
v_gene: TRBV10-3
j_gene: TRBJ2-7
d_gene: NA
CDR3nt: TGTGCCAGCTCCCCTGGGGCCCACTACGAGCAGTACTTC
CDR3aa: CASSPGAHYEQYF

abundance: few
v_gene: TRBV9
j_gene: TRBJ2-7
d_gene: NA
CDR3nt: TGTGCCAGCAGCGTAGGTGTGGGGGGGCGGAACGAGCAGTACTTC
CDR3aa: CASSVGVGGRNEQYF

abundance: NA
v_gene: TRBV19
j_gene: TRBJ1-6
d_gene: TRBD1
CDR3nt: TGTGCCTGGAGCCGGGACAGGAACAATTCACCCCTCCACTTT
CDR3aa: CAWSRDRNNSPLHF

abundance: NA
v_gene: TRBV11-1
j_gene: TRBJ1-4
d_gene: NA
CDR3nt: TGTGCCAGCAGCCAGGACGGGAACAATGAAAAACTGTTTTTT
CDR3aa: CASSQDGNNEKLFF

abundance: once
v_gene: TRBV4-3
j_gene: TRBJ1-1
d_gene: NA
CDR3nt: TGCGCCAGCAGCCACGCAAACACTGAAGCTTTCTTT
CDR3aa: CASSHANTEAFF

abundance: many
v_gene: TRBV20-1
j_gene: TRBJ2-5
d_gene: NA
CDR3nt: TGCAGTGCTGACCTAGAGACCCAGTACTTC
CDR3aa: CSADLETQYF

abundance: many
v_gene: TRBV2
j_gene: TRBJ1-4
d_gene: TRBD1
CDR3nt: TGTGCCAGCAGTGAAATAGGGAGGGGGCGAGTTCAGGAAAAACTGTTTTTT
CDR3aa: CASSEIGRGRVQEKLFF

abundance: many
v_gene: TRBV5-4
j_gene: TRBJ2-7
d_gene: TRBD1
CDR3nt: TGTGCCAGCAGCCCATCACAGGGGGCACGCGAGCAGTACTTC
CDR3aa: CASSPSQGAREQYF

abundance: NA
v_gene: TRBV10-3
j_gene: TRBJ2-6
d_gene: NA
CDR3nt: TGTGCCTGGAGTGTAGGGCACTCTGGGGCCAACGTCCTGACTTTC
CDR3aa: CAWSVGHSGANVLTF

abundance: many
v_gene: TRBV7-8
j_gene: TRBJ1-1
d_gene: TRBD1
CDR3nt: TGTGCCAGCAGAAGACAGATGGACAGGTCCACTGAAGCTTTCTTT
CDR3aa: CASRRQMDRSTEAFF

abundance: NA
v_gene: TRBV9
j_gene: TRBJ1-1
d_gene: TRBD1
CDR3nt: TGTGCCAGCAGCGTAGCGGGACAGGGGTCTGAAGCTTTCTTT
CDR3aa: CASSVAGQGSEAFF

abundance: many
v_gene: TRBV5-1
j_gene: TRBJ2-7
d_gene: TRBD1
CDR3nt: TGCGCCAGCAGACCCGGACAGGACCGCGACGAGCAGTACTTC
CDR3aa: CASRPGQDRDEQYF

abundance: many
v_gene: TRBV29-1
j_gene: TRBJ2-5
d_gene: NA
CDR3nt: TGCAGCGTAAACAGGGTCGGGCTGGAGACCCAGTACTTC
CDR3aa: CSVNRVGLETQYF

abundance: many
v_gene: TRBV7-2
j_gene: TRBJ1-1
d_gene: NA
CDR3nt: TGTGCCAGCAGCTTAGCGCGGGGCGTCGGAGCTTTCTTT
CDR3aa: CASSLARGVGAFF

abundance: NA
v_gene: TRBV15
j_gene: TRBJ1-1
d_gene: NA
CDR3nt: TGTGCCACCAGCAGACGAGGATGGGACACTGAAGCTTTCTTT
CDR3aa: CATSRRGWDTEAFF

abundance: NA
v_gene: TRBV5-1
j_gene: TRBJ1-1
d_gene: TRBD1
CDR3nt: TGCGCCAGCAGGCCTACAGGGGGCGCGGCTGAAGCTTTCTTT
CDR3aa: CASRPTGGAAEAFF

abundance: few
v_gene: TRBV7-6
j_gene: TRBJ2-3
d_gene: TRBD1
CDR3nt: TGTGCCAGCAGCTTTGGACAGGGACTGGCAGATACGCAGTATTTT
CDR3aa: CASSFGQGLADTQYF